This T cell receptor (beta chain) was observed in a study of CD8 T cells in Susac syndrome. Study-level background: There were Susac syndrome patients who were therapy-naive at blood draw, others on corticosteroids, and others on intravenous immunoglobulin alone.

Study-wide results and caveats: The number of individuals included in the study's TCR sequencing and HLA analysis was acknowledged as relatively small.

Both CD4+ and CD8+ T cells were negatively isolated, and TEMRA cells underwent FACS enrichment. Concerning this clonotype: Its antigen is still unknown.

Reverse transcription used 0.5 to 1 ug RNA and random hexamers. By means of immunoSEQ multiplex PCR, TCR beta CDR3 spanning 54 Vbeta and 13 Jbeta underwent amplification. MiXCR, applied by TCRdb to the immunoSEQ multiplex PCR reads, yields one record per CDR3 protein. The sample includes approximately 180,000 distinct CDR3 sequences, around 94% of them seen just once. This CDR3 is built from 12 residues. The TCR comes from a human donor with Susac syndrome. The sequencing sample was made of CD4+ T cells from PBMCs. V is TRBV21-1 and J is TRBJ2-1. TRBV21-1 is a recognized pseudogene. The DNA of the CDR3 is TGTGCCAGCAGCAAAGGAGTCAATGAGCAGTTCTTC. Translating it yields CASSKGVNEQFF.